The next 20 T cell receptor beta chains were all read from a single sample in a study of multiple sclerosis patients with progressive multifocal leukoencephalopathy. This sample's time point: time of PML onset. TCRdb keeps only in-frame clones here, not all; method: immunoSEQ multiplex PCR. The sample holds roughly 30,000 clones, roughly 87% seen once. The sequencing used PBMCs, collected from a patient treated with natalizumab. The receptors shown here come from a woman in her thirties or forties with progressive multifocal leukoencephalopathy.

The chain recombines TRBV11-2 with TRBJ1-4; no reliable D call. V lost 0 bases and J 0 bases, leaving 11 bases between the germline ends. This CDR3 has 17 residues. Germline assignment: CDR1 SGHAT and CDR2 FQNNGV. The CDR3 sequence: CASSLDIRISTNEKLFF. CDR3 DNA: TGTGCCAGCAGCTTAGACATTCGGATCTCAACTAATGAAAAACTGTTTTTT.

The chain is built from TRBV2 and TRBJ2-5; tentative D call: TRBD1 (6 bases). This CDR3 contains 12 residues. With 0 bases removed from V and 9 bases from J, the gap between germline ends came to 8 bases. Germline V gene lookup returns CDR1 SNHLY and CDR2 FYNNEI. The CDR3 nucleotides read TGTGCCAGCAGTGAAGCGCCAGGGGCCCAGTACTTC. It encodes CASSEAPGAQYF.

This clone appeared once. The V call is TRBV29-1, the J call TRBJ1-2; D is possibly TRBD1 (6 bases). The germline V gene encodes CDR1 SQVTM and CDR2 ANQGSEA. Trimming took 6 bases from V and 6 from J, leaving 20 bases between them. This CDR3 has 14 residues. The CDR3: CSVGGVGGGNGYTF. The CDR3 DNA reads as TGCAGCGTAGGGGGGGTCGGGGGCGGTAATGGCTACACCTTC.

This clone was observed a handful of times. The CDR3 loop is CASSRSAVRGADTQYF. The CDR3 nucleotides are TGTGCCAGCAGCCGATCCGCGGTCCGGGGGGCAGATACGCAGTATTTT. The V call is TRBV4-2, the J call TRBJ2-3; 7 nucleotides line up with TRBD2. Per germline, CDR1 LGHNA and CDR2 YNFKEQ. The CDR3 has 16 amino acids. J lost 4 bases, V lost 4 bases, and 11 bases had no gene match.

The chain is built from TRBV5-5 and TRBJ2-7; the D gene could be TRBD1 or TRBD2 (6 bases each). The germline CDR1 and CDR2 sequences are SGHKS and YYEKEE (reference sequence). This CDR3 is built from 14 residues. V lost 2 bases, J lost 0 bases, and 9 bases lay in between. This CDR3 is CASSFGGPSYEQYF. The CDR3 nucleotides read TGTGCCAGCAGCTTTGGGGGGCCCTCCTACGAGCAGTACTTC. The complete variable domain, with remaining parts taken from reference TRBV5-5 and TRBJ2-7, reads DAGVTQSPTHLIKTRGQQVTLRCSPISGHKSVSWYQQVLGQGPQFIFQYYEKEERGRGNFPDRFSARQFPNYSSELNVNALLLGDSALYLCASSFGGPSYEQYFGPGTRLTVT.

The chain employs TRBV6-1 and TRBJ1-3; D ambiguous. Germline lookup yields CDR1 MNHNS and CDR2 SASEGT. V lost 0 bases to trimming and J lost 3 bases, with 6 bases between them. The CDR3 sequence is 14 residues long. CDR3 amino acids: CASSEAADGNTIYF. CDR3 in DNA: TGTGCCAGCAGTGAAGCGGCGGATGGAAACACCATATATTTT.

V usage is TRBV7-8 and J usage is TRBJ2-3; 10 bases map to TRBD1. Unmatched junction bases numbered 5, after V lost 5 bases and J lost 6 bases. CDR1 is SGHVS and CDR2 is FQNEAQ in the germline V gene. The CDR3 runs 14 residues. The CDR3 region is CASSIRQGADTQYF. CDR3 nucleotides: TGTGCCAGCAGCATTAGACAGGGGGCTGATACGCAGTATTTT.

V is TRBV6-6 and J is TRBJ2-7, with 9 bases matching TRBD1. J lost 3 bases, V lost 6 bases, and 6 bases had no gene match. The CDR3 is 14 amino acids. Germline assignment: CDR1 MNHNY and CDR2 SVGAGI (reference sequence). The CDR3 protein is CASRKQGAGYEQYF. CDR3 DNA sequence: TGTGCCAGCAGAAAACAGGGGGCTGGCTACGAGCAGTACTTC.

With regard to this clone: Germline is not matched at one junction end, which may reflect a read error. The chain employs TRBV9 and TRBJ1-1, with D perhaps TRBD1 (6 bases). In germline, CDR1 is SGDLS, CDR2 YYNGEE. This CDR3 contains 12 residues. The CDR3 loop is CASSTGNTEAFF. CDR3 DNA: TGTGCCAGCAGCACAGGGAACACCGAAGCTTTCTTT.

The chain combines TRBV18 with TRBJ1-4; 7 nucleotides align to TRBD1. J gave up 8 bases and V 6 bases, and 9 bases lay outside the gene matches. The CDR3 is made up of 14 amino acids. From germline, CDR1 is KGHSH and CDR2 LQKENI. In DNA form, the CDR3 reads TGTGCCAGCTCCCCCGACAGGGCTGCGGAAAAACTGTTTTTT. Its protein product is CASSPDRAAEKLFF.

This rearrangement joins TRBV30 to TRBJ2-2; TRBD1 matches 7 bases. The CDR3 runs to 15 residues. V trimming: 3 bases; J trimming: 2 bases; junction bases outside the gene matches: 6. Germline V gives CDR1 GTSNPN, CDR2 SVGIG (reference sequence). CDR3 in amino acids: CAWRSDRVNTGELFF. The CDR3 coding sequence is TGTGCCTGGAGAAGTGACAGGGTAAACACCGGGGAGCTGTTTTTT.

This clone appeared a few times. The V call is TRBV19, the J call TRBJ1-1; perhaps TRBD1 as D (5 bases). The CDR3 is made up of 13 amino acids. Germline CDR1 LNHDA, CDR2 SQIVND (reference sequence). Deletions cut 5 bases from V and 1 base from J, with 8 bases between. The CDR3 sequence: CASSGQGNTEAFF. The CDR3 DNA is TGTGCCAGTAGTGGCCAGGGGAACACTGAAGCTTTCTTT.

The rearrangement uses TRBV5-1 and TRBJ2-1, with TRBD2 identical over 13 bases. The J segment lost 0 bases and the V segment lost 3 bases, leaving 3 bases of the junction unmatched. The V gene's germline CDR1 is SGHRS and CDR2 YFSETQ. The CDR3 length is 17 residues. CDR3: CASSWTSGSPSYNEQFF. The CDR3 DNA follows: TGCGCCAGCAGCTGGACTAGCGGGAGCCCCTCCTACAATGAGCAGTTCTTC.

The CDR3 DNA follows: TGTGCCAGCAGTCCCGGACAGGGTGGGGCCAACGTCCTGACTTTC. Protein product: CASSPGQGGANVLTF. The chain has TRBV11-2 and TRBJ2-6; 8 nucleotides match TRBD1. V lost 6 bases to trimming and J lost 3 bases; unmatched junction nucleotides: 4. This CDR3 region has 15 residues. Looked up from germline, CDR1 is SGHAT and CDR2 is FQNNGV.

Comments on this clone: This sample also contains other DNA sequences that code for the same CDR3. This sequence joins TRBV18 and TRBJ2-2; D unclear. CDR3 length: 12 amino acids. Trimming stripped 3 bases from V and 2 bases from J, with 1 base between. Germline lookup yields CDR1 KGHSH and CDR2 LQKENI. The CDR3 coding sequence is TGTGCCAGCTCACCCAACACCGGGGAGCTGTTTTTT. Translating gives CASSPNTGELFF.

This clone turned up a few times. A read error may produce the germline difference seen at one junction end. The chain joins TRBV4-3 to TRBJ2-7; 11 nucleotides match TRBD1. Per germline, CDR1 LGHNA and CDR2 YSLEER. The CDR3 is 16 amino acids. The CDR3 DNA reads as TGCGCCAGCAGTCAAGATACCGGGACAGGGGGTTACGAGCAGTACTTC. Residues: CASSQDTGTGGYEQYF.

This clone has a handful of counts. V usage is TRBV19 and J usage is TRBJ1-1; possibly TRBD1 for D (6 bases). CDR3 length: 14 residues. CDR1 is LNHDA and CDR2 is SQIVND in the germline V gene (reference sequence). Trimming took off 5 bases at V and 1 base at J, with 11 bases between the two ends. CDR3 bases: TGTGCCAGTAGTTCCGGACAGACGAACACTGAAGCTTTCTTT. Protein product: CASSSGQTNTEAFF.

The genes are TRBV6-4 and TRBJ1-6; D is uncertain. Germline CDR1 reads MRHNA; CDR2 reads SNTAGT. CDR3 size: 12 residues. Trimming stripped 5 bases from V and 9 bases from J, with 8 bases between. The CDR3 sequence is CASSSTGSPLHF. The CDR3 DNA reads as TGTGCCAGCAGTTCTACCGGTTCACCCCTCCACTTT.

V gene TRBV28 combines with J gene TRBJ2-3; D is uncertain. The CDR3 sequence is 11 residues long. V lost 4 bases, J lost 2 bases, and 1 base lay in between. Germline CDR1 MDHEN, CDR2 SYDVKM. DNA of the CDR3: TGTGCCAGCAGTTACACAGATACGCAGTATTTT. Translation gives CASSYTDTQYF.

V and J are TRBV11-1 and TRBJ2-5; perhaps D is TRBD1 or TRBD2 (5 bases each). The DNA end is more similar to TRBJ2-7, so the J call may be wrong. This CDR3 contains 13 residues. Germline V CDR1 and CDR2: SGHAT, FQDESV (reference sequence). The CDR3 region is CASSLARGYEQYF. CDR3 in DNA: TGTGCCAGCAGCTTAGCGAGGGGCTACGAGCAGTACTTC.